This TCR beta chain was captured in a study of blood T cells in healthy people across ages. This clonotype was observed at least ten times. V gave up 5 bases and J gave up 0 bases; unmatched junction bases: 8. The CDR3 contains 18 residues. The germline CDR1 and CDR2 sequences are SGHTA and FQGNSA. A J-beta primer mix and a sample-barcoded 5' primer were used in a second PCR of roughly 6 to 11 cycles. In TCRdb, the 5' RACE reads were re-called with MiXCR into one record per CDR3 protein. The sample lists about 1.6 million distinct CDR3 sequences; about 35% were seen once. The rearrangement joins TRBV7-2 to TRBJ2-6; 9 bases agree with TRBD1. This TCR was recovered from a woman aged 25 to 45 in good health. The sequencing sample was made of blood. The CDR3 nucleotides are TGTGCCAGCAGCATCTACAGGGGGCCCCCCTCTGGGGCCAACGTCCTGACTTTC. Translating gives CASSIYRGPPSGANVLTF.